These 17 T cell receptor beta chains share one sample of origin, sequenced in a study of T cells in women clearing cervical HPV infection. Measured with immunoSEQ multiplex PCR; TCRdb has only the in-frame clones, and not every one. The clone table shows around 22,000 clones, with the ten largest holding approximately 5%. The specimen sequenced was blood buffy coat. These receptors all stem from a woman aged 18 to 75 with a cervical HPV16 infection that either progressed to CIN3+ or cleared (not recorded which).

Comments on this clone: The read halts 3 residues ahead of the CDR3 end, with the missing end drawn from the germline J gene. The V call is TRBV2, the J call TRBJ2-1; TRBD1 matches 10 bases. V shed 7 bases, J shed 7 bases, and the junction held 4 bases outside the gene matches. The germline V gene has CDR1 SNHLY and CDR2 FYNNEI. This CDR3 is built from 13 residues. The CDR3: CASIRDRGNEQFF. The CDR3 bases that were read are TGTGCCAGCATTAGGGACAGGGGAAATGAG.

The sequenced part of the CDR3 DNA is TGCGCCAGCAGCTCCGACAGGGGTAATTCACCG. Its translation is CASSSDRGNSP. The CDR3 in full is CASSSDRGNSPLFF. V is TRBV5-1 and J is TRBJ2-2; 8 nucleotides line up with TRBD1. The read terminates 3 residues ahead of where the CDR3 ends, so the germline J gene completes it. The V gene's germline CDR1 is SGHRS and CDR2 YFSETQ. The CDR3 length is 14 residues.

Regarding this clone: Read sequence stops 3 residues before the CDR3 end, and the germline J gene provides the missing end. The same CDR3 also results from other DNA sequences found in this sample. The chain couples TRBV6-1 to TRBJ1-3; D perhaps matches TRBD1 (6 bases). Germline-derived CDR1 and CDR2 are MNHNS and SASEGT. CDR3 size: 15 residues. Trimming cost V 4 bases and J 5 bases, with 15 bases left between them. The CDR3 here is CASSASDRQRNTIYF. Incomplete CDR3 DNA: TGTGCCAGCAGTGCCAGCGACAGGCAAAGAAACACC.

With regard to this clone: The CDR3 goes on 3 residues after the read ends, and that part is filled in from the germline J gene. This chain links TRBV5-1 with TRBJ2-3; the match to TRBD2 covers 8 bases. The junction had 3 bases not matched to a gene; V was cut back by 1 base and J by 5 bases. The CDR3 runs 14 residues. Germline CDR1 reads SGHRS; CDR2 reads YFSETQ. The CDR3 protein is CASSLSGRQDTQYF. The DNA read from the CDR3 is TGCGCCAGCAGCTTGAGCGGGAGACAAGATACG.

With respect to this clone: A read error may account for a junction end that differs from germline. The DNA ends 3 residues before the CDR3 does, and the rest of the CDR3 is filled in from the germline J gene. The same CDR3 arises from other DNA sequences in this sample as well. The rearrangement links TRBV2 to TRBJ1-3; tentatively, D is TRBD1 (5 bases). CDR1 SNHLY and CDR2 FYNNEI come from the germline V gene. The CDR3 runs 13 residues. Partial CDR3 DNA: TGTGCCAGCAGGGTAGGGGCTGGAAACACG. Its translation: CASRVGAGNT. The whole CDR3 sequence is CASRVGAGNTIYF.

On this clone: Read data end 3 residues before the CDR3 end; the end is taken from the germline J gene. This chain joins TRBV5-1 and TRBJ1-1, with D possibly TRBD1 on 6 matching bases. This CDR3 contains 16 residues. V lost 4 bases, J lost 0 bases, and 16 bases lay in between. Per germline, CDR1 SGHRS and CDR2 YFSETQ. The CDR3 spells CASSPDRAFMNTEAFF. The part of the CDR3 DNA that was read is TGCGCCAGCAGCCCGGACAGAGCATTCATGAACACTGAA.

About this clone itself: The sequenced fragment ends 3 residues before the CDR3 boundary, so the rest is inferred from the germline J gene. The chain joins TRBV5-4 to TRBJ1-1; no reliable D call. Trimming left V 4 bases short and J 2 bases short, with 9 bases between. CDR3 length: 13 amino acids. Germline CDR1 SGHNT, CDR2 YYREEE (reference sequence). The covered CDR3 bases are TGTGCCAGCAGCGCGTCTCCAAACACTGAA. Translation gives CASSASPNTE. The whole CDR3 sequence reads CASSASPNTEAFF.

Details on this clone: Read sequence stops 3 residues before the CDR3 end, and the germline J gene provides the missing end. This rearrangement joins TRBV2 to TRBJ2-7, with D tentatively TRBD1 or TRBD2 (6 bases each). The CDR3 is 16 amino acids. Germline lookup yields CDR1 SNHLY and CDR2 FYNNEI. With 7 bases removed from V and 1 base from J, the gap between germline ends came to 20 bases. The covered CDR3 bases are TGTGCCAGCACCTTGCGGGACATGGACGAGTCCTACGAG. Residues: CASTLRDMDESYE. The complete CDR3 protein is CASTLRDMDESYEQYF.

Notes on this clone: The sequenced fragment ends 3 residues before the CDR3 boundary, so the rest is inferred from the germline J gene. This rearrangement joins TRBV5-4 to TRBJ1-3; a weak D match, TRBD1 (6 bases). This CDR3 has 14 residues. V gave up 4 bases and J gave up 6 bases, with 14 bases separating them. The germline V gene has CDR1 SGHNT and CDR2 YYREEE (reference sequence). CDR3 DNA (partial): TGTGCCAGCAGCACACAGGGAATCGCAAACACC. Translation: CASSTQGIANT. The CDR3, in full, reads CASSTQGIANTIYF.

In the case of this clone: The observed sequence ends 3 residues before the CDR3 terminus, with the missing tail filled in from the germline J gene. The chain carries TRBV6-1 and TRBJ2-3; 7 bases agree with TRBD2. From germline, CDR1 is MNHNS and CDR2 SASEGT. The CDR3 loop spans 12 amino acids. The sequenced part of the CDR3 DNA is TGTGCCAGCAGTGATGGAGCGGGACCG. This codes for CASSDGAGP. The full CDR3 is CASSDGAGPQYF.

Points on this clone: The CDR3 is cut off 3 residues early in the read; its end comes from the germline J gene. The chain couples TRBV19 to TRBJ2-3, with 8 bases identical to TRBD1. The J segment lost 6 bases and the V segment lost 4 bases, leaving 9 bases of the junction unmatched. Germline V gives CDR1 LNHDA, CDR2 SQIVND (reference sequence). The CDR3 contains 15 residues. Partial CDR3 DNA: TGTGCCAGTAGTACCCAGACAGGGGCTGGGGATACG. Translated: CASSTQTGAGDT. The entire CDR3 is CASSTQTGAGDTQYF.

Of note for this clone: The sequenced fragment ends 3 residues before the CDR3 boundary, so the rest is inferred from the germline J gene. This chain links TRBV7-3 with TRBJ2-2; D gene ambiguous. This CDR3 has 14 amino acids. V was clipped by 3 bases and J by 2 bases, with 7 bases between them. Germline assignment: CDR1 SGHTA and CDR2 FQGTGA. The CDR3 region is CASSLGLNTGELFF. Partial CDR3 DNA: TGTGCCAGCAGCTTGGGCCTAAACACCGGGGAG. The full variable domain, rest sourced from reference TRBV7-3 and TRBJ2-2, is GAGVSQTPSNKVTEKGKYVELRCDPISGHTALYWYRQSLGQGPEFLIYFQGTGAADDSGLPNDRFFAVRPEGSVSTLKIQRTERGDSAVYLCASSLGLNTGELFFGEGSRLTVL.

Comments on this clone: The CDR3 goes on 3 residues after the read ends, and that part is filled in from the germline J gene. The genes are TRBV7-9 and TRBJ2-4, with 9 bases fitting TRBD1. The CDR3 is 15 amino acids. Germline V gene lookup returns CDR1 SEHNR and CDR2 FQNEAQ (reference sequence). The CDR3 is CASTKGTGSNYGQYF. Incomplete CDR3 DNA: TGTGCCAGCACAAAAGGGACAGGGAGTAACTATGGT.

To note about this clone: The CDR3 end lies 3 residues beyond the end of the read and is filled in from the germline J gene. The chain employs TRBV20-1 and TRBJ2-3; 9 bases line up with TRBD2. CDR1 is DFQATT, CDR2 SNEGSKA, per germline (reference sequence). This CDR3 is 13 amino acids long. Unmatched junction bases numbered 6, after V lost 7 bases and J lost 4 bases. The sequenced CDR3 bases are TGCAGTGTTTCCGGGACTAGCCCAGATACG. Translated, it gives CSVSGTSPDT. From start to end, the CDR3 is CSVSGTSPDTQYF.

Comments on this clone: The missing CDR3 end, 3 residues past where the read stops, is filled in from the germline J gene. V usage is TRBV7-4 and J usage is TRBJ2-7; D not certain. The CDR3 length is 18 residues. Germline CDR1 reads SGHVT; CDR2 reads SQSDAQ. V was trimmed by 1 base and J by 4 bases, leaving 23 bases between them. CDR3 DNA, as far as it was read: TGTGCCAGCAGCTTAGGGATTGTCGGGTCCCGGAAGGTTTACGAG. Translating it yields CASSLGIVGSRKVYE. The complete CDR3 protein is CASSLGIVGSRKVYEQYF.

A remark on this clone: The CDR3 goes on 3 residues after the read ends, and that part is filled in from the germline J gene. The gene calls are TRBV5-1 and TRBJ2-7; 10 nucleotides line up with TRBD2. Germline V lookup: CDR1 SGHRS, CDR2 YFSETQ. This CDR3 is 15 amino acids long. After removal of 0 bases from V and 6 bases from J, the junction contained 6 bases not matched to a gene. The part of the CDR3 DNA that was read is TGCGCCAGCAGCTTGGAACTAGCGGGAAATGGCGAG. The encoded protein is CASSLELAGNGE. The whole CDR3 protein reads CASSLELAGNGEQYF.

A note on this clone: The read gets to within 3 residues of the CDR3 end, and the germline J gene fills in the rest. The V gene is TRBV19, the J gene TRBJ1-2; 10 nucleotides match TRBD1. Germline assignment: CDR1 LNHDA and CDR2 SQIVND (reference sequence). The J segment lost 6 bases and the V segment lost 4 bases, leaving 5 bases of the junction unmatched. There are 14 residues in the CDR3. CDR3 DNA (partial): TGTGCCAGTAGTAGACAGGGGGCAAGTCATGGC. It encodes CASSRQGASHG. The whole CDR3 reads CASSRQGASHGYTF.